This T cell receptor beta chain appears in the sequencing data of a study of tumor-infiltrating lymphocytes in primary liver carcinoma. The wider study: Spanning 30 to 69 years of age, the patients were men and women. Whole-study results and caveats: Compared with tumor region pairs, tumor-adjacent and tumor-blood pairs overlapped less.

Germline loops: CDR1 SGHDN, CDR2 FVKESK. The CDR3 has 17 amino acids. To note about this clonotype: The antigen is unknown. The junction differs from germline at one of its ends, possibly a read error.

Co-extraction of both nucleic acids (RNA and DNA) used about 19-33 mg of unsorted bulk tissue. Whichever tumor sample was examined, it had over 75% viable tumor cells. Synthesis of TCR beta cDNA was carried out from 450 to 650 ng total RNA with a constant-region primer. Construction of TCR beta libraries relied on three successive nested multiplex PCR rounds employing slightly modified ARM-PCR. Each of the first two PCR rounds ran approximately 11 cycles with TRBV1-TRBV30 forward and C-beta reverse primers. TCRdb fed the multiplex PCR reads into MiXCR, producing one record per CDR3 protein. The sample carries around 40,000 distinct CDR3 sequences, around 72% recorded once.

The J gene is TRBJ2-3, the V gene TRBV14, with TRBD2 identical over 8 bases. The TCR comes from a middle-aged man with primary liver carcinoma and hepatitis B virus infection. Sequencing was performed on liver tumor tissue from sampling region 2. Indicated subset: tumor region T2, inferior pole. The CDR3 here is CASSIRTGRAVTDTQYF. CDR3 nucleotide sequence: TGTGCCAGCAGCATACGGACCGGGAGGGCCGTGACAGATACGCAGTACTTT.